This TCR beta chain was sequenced for a study of OX40 agonist ivuxolimab in advanced cancers. Context from the whole study: The costimulatory receptor OX40 (CD134) was targeted by ivuxolimab, a fully human IgG2 agonistic monoclonal antibody. Intravenous ivuxolimab was administered to patients every 2 weeks at six dose levels: 0.01, 0.1, 0.3, 1.5, 3 and 10 mg/kg. Of the roughly 52 dose-escalation patients, hepatocellular carcinoma was present in 19, melanoma in some 15, renal cell carcinoma in 9 and head and neck cancer in 9. The dose-escalation cohort was 82.7% male with a mean age of about 54 years, ranging from about 20 to 85. Patients were allowed to have had prior anti-PD-1, anti-PD-L1 or anti-CTLA-4 therapy, and approximately 40% of the dose-escalation patients had previously received checkpoint inhibitors. The paper reports the monotherapy dose-escalation portion (N ≈ 50 patients) of the phase I ivuxolimab trial. Partial responses occurred in three dose-escalation patients, of whom one had hepatocellular carcinoma and two had cutaneous melanoma. Peripheral TCRbeta sequencing was intended to test whether TCR sequence diversity was altered and clonal T-cell expansion was caused by ivuxolimab.

Study-wide conclusions, independent of this receptor: Antigen specificity was not determined for the clonally expanded peripheral T cells. After ivuxolimab, CD8+ T cells had more expanded clones than CD4+ T cells on average. In the 0.1-3.0 mg/kg groups, partial responders had among the lowest normalized peripheral clonal expansion, particularly in CD8+ T cells. Low levels of normalized T-cell clonal expansion were also shown by some nonresponding patients. Clonal expansion of both CD4+ and CD8+ blood T cells was observed from baseline to week 6 at doses 0.1 to 3.0 mg/kg.

Including the terminal cysteine and phenylalanine, the CDR3 comprises 14 residues. This entry keeps only the CDR3 DNA: 42 bases, framed from base 1. Taken from the germline V gene, the CDR1 and CDR2 loops are SGHRS and YFSETQ. After removal of 3 bases from V and 7 bases from J, the junction retains 9 bases not matched to a gene. Patients with a history of autoimmune disease or receiving systemic immunosuppression were excluded from the trial. Peripheral blood for TCR sequencing was collected from all dose cohorts at baseline, on cycle 4 day 1, and on cycle 7 day 1. The samples were taken from a phase I, first-in-human, multicenter, open-label dose-escalation trial of ivuxolimab. Adults with locally advanced or metastatic head and neck squamous cell, hepatocellular, melanoma or renal cell carcinoma were enrolled in the trial. Before TCR sequencing, CD4+ T cells and CD8+ T cells were sorted from peripheral blood as separate populations.

To sequence the TCRbeta CDR3 region, genomic DNA was isolated from the sorted cells. The immunoSEQ Assay was used to sequence the TCRbeta CDR3 regions. The table was pulled from immuneACCESS by TCRdb, which kept in-frame rearrangements only. Such tables lose some clones; where checked, under half of the loss comes from unresolved V genes, and the rest has no known cause. Here the sample has about 96,000 clones; roughly 91% occur a single time. The top ten hold about 1.5% of the sample. Regarding this clone: Its antigen is unknown. Per-base quality was not reported, and no clone a single base away is much larger than it.

This specimen consisted of CD4+ or CD8+ T cells sorted from blood, obtained in a trial of the OX40 agonist ivuxolimab. This sequence uses TRBV5-1 and TRBJ1-1; 7 central nucleotides agree with TRBD1. The source is an adult with an advanced solid tumor such as melanoma, head and neck, liver or kidney cancer. The CDR3 has the sequence CASSSGQTPSEAFF. The DNA is TGCGCCAGCAGCTCGGGACAGACCCCAAGTGAAGCTTTCTTT.